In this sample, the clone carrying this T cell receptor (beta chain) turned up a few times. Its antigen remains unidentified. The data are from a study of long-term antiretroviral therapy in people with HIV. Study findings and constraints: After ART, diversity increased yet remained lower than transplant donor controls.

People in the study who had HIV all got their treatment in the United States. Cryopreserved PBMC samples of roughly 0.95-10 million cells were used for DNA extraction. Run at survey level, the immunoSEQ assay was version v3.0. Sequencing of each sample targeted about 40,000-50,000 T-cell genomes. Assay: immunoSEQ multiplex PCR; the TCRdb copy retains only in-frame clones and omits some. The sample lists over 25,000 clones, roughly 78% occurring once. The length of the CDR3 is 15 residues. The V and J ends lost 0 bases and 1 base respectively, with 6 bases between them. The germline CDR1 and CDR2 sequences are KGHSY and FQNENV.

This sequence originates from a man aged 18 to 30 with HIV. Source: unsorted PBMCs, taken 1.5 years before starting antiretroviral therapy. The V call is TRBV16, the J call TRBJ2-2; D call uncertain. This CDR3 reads CASSQSGLNTGELFF. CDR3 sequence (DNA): TGTGCCAGCAGCCAATCGGGGTTGAACACCGGGGAGCTGTTTTTT.